This TCR beta chain originates from a study of blood T cells in healthy people across ages. The CDR3 has 17 amino acids. In germline, CDR1 is MNHNS, CDR2 SASEGT. V lost 2 bases and J 0 bases, leaving 14 bases between the germline ends. The authors ran a second PCR of about 7 to 11 cycles using a sample-barcoded 5' primer and a J-beta primer mix. TCRdb processed the 5' RACE reads anew with MiXCR; each CDR3 protein has one entry. Found here are roughly 800,000 distinct CDR3 sequences, 20% to 30% of them singletons; the top ten hold under 3%. This clonotype was counted only a few times. These data were likewise used in another study, on T cells of mothers and their children.

Sequencing used blood. The TCR comes from a boy aged 10-17 years in good health. The V call is TRBV6-1, the J call TRBJ1-3; maybe TRBD1 (5 bases). In nucleotides, the CDR3 is TGTGCCAGCAGTGAACTCGGGGGGTCCCCCTCTGGAAACACCATATATTTT. As protein: CASSELGGSPSGNTIYF.